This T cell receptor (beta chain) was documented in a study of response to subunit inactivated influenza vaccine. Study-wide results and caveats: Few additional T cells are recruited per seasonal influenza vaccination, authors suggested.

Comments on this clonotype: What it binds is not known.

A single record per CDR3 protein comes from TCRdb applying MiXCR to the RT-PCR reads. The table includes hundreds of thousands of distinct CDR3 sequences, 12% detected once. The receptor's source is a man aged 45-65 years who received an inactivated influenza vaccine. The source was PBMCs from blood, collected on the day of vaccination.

CDR3 nucleotide sequence: TGTGCCAGCAGCTTGTGGTTCAATCAGCCCCAGCATTTT. Translated, it gives CASSLWFNQPQHF. This chain uses TRBV5-5 with TRBJ1-5; D remains ambiguous. Germline V gene sequence: CDR1 SGHKS, CDR2 YYEKEE (reference sequence). The CDR3 length is 13 residues. V was clipped by 1 base and J by 3 bases, with 5 bases between them.